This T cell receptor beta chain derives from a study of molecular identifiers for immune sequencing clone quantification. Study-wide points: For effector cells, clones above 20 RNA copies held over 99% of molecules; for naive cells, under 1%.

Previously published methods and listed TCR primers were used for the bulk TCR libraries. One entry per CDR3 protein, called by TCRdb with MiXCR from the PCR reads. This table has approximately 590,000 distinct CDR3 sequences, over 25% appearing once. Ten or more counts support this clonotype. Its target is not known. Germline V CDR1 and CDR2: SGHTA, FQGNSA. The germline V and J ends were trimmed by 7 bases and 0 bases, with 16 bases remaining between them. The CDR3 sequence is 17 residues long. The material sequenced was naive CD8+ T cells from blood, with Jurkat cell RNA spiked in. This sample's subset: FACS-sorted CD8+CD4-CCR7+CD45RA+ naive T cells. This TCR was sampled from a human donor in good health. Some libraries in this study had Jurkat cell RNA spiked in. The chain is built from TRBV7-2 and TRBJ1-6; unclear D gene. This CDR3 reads CASTLLGGFSYNSPLHF. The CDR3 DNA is TGTGCCAGCACCCTACTTGGAGGGTTCTCCTATAATTCACCCCTCCACTTT.